The 13 T cell receptor beta chains below all came from one sample that was sequenced in a study of shared clonotypes between healthy human individuals. Naive CD8 cells lacked CD45RO, underwent positive selection for CCR7 and left out terminally differentiated effector memory CD45RA+ cells. Here immunoSEQ multiplex PCR was the method, and the copy in TCRdb shows in-frame clones only, minus some. This sample carries roughly 2.1 million clones, roughly 91% of them seen once, and the ten largest clones take roughly 1.7%. The sample was naive CD8+ T cells from PBMCs. These receptors originate from a man in his late teens or twenties in good health. Some clones in this sample may be carry-over from other donors' samples.

The V call is TRBV27, the J call TRBJ2-1; D uncertain. The V end was cut by 2 bases, the J end by 4 bases, with 12 bases between. Germline CDR1 and CDR2: MNHEY and SMNVEV (reference sequence). CDR3 length equals 15 residues. CDR3 amino acids: CASSLKPPEYNEQFF. The CDR3 nucleotides are TGTGCCAGCAGTTTAAAGCCGCCGGAATACAATGAGCAGTTCTTC.

This chain joins TRBV27 and TRBJ1-2; 10 nucleotides line up with TRBD1. Germline loops: CDR1 MNHEY, CDR2 SMNVEV (reference sequence). With 8 bases clipped from V and 0 bases from J, the junction kept 15 bases outside the gene matches. The CDR3 consists of 18 residues. The CDR3 reads CASLSGTGALLANYGYTF. The CDR3 nucleotides are TGTGCCAGCCTCTCCGGGACAGGGGCGCTATTAGCTAACTATGGCTACACCTTC.

The V gene is TRBV19, the J gene TRBJ2-1; 10 positions match TRBD1. Per germline, CDR1 LNHDA and CDR2 SQIVND (reference sequence). Unmatched junction bases numbered 5, after V lost 4 bases and J lost 11 bases. The CDR3 consists of 13 residues. This chain's CDR3 is CASSTPGQGKQFF. CDR3 DNA: TGTGCCAGTAGTACCCCGGGACAGGGGAAGCAGTTCTTC.

The chain uses TRBV5-1 and TRBJ2-1; weak D call: TRBD1 (6 bases). V lost 4 bases and J 0 bases, leaving 11 bases between the germline ends. Germline CDR1 SGHRS, CDR2 YFSETQ. The CDR3 runs 15 residues. CDR3 sequence (DNA): TGCGCCAGCAGCGTAGGACAGACCTCCTACAATGAGCAGTTCTTC. Translation: CASSVGQTSYNEQFF. The full variable domain, its missing parts supplied by reference TRBV5-1 and TRBJ2-1, is KAGVTQTPRYLIKTRGQQVTLSCSPISGHRSVSWYQQTPGQGLQFLFEYFSETQRNKGNFPGRFSGRQFSNSRSEMNVSTLELGDSALYLCASSVGQTSYNEQFFGPGTRLTVL.

V and J are TRBV5-5 and TRBJ2-7; no definite D call. Trimming removed 4 bases at V and 1 base at J, with 12 bases between. The CDR3 consists of 14 residues. The germline CDR1 and CDR2 sequences are SGHKS and YYEKEE (reference sequence). The CDR3 DNA follows: TGTGCCAGCAGCCCGAAGGACGGATCCTACGAGCAGTACTTC. Its translation: CASSPKDGSYEQYF.

The rearrangement links TRBV6-5 to TRBJ2-7; D unresolved. The CDR3 has 14 amino acids. V was shortened by 0 bases and J by 5 bases, with 11 bases between the two germline ends. CDR1 MNHEY and CDR2 SVGAGI come from the germline V gene. The CDR3 coding sequence is TGTGCCAGCAGTTACTCCTCTCTAGATAACGAGCAGTACTTC. Encoded protein: CASSYSSLDNEQYF.

The rearrangement uses TRBV19 and TRBJ2-5; D possibly corresponds to TRBD1 (5 bases). The germline V gene has CDR1 LNHDA and CDR2 SQIVND (reference sequence). The V and J ends lost 3 bases and 4 bases respectively, with 15 bases between them. The CDR3 is made up of 15 amino acids. The CDR3 coding sequence is TGTGCCAGTAGTATCGGGCCAGGGTTTGGAGAGACCCAGTACTTC. Residues: CASSIGPGFGETQYF.

The CDR3 spells CASSWPDRASTDTQYF. Written as DNA, the CDR3 is TGCGCCAGCAGCTGGCCGGACAGGGCGAGCACAGATACGCAGTATTTT. The rearrangement joins TRBV5-1 to TRBJ2-3; 8 nucleotides align to TRBD1. The germline V gene has CDR1 SGHRS and CDR2 YFSETQ. The CDR3 extends over 16 amino acids. V was clipped by 3 bases and J by 0 bases; unmatched bases: 6.

As DNA, the CDR3 is TGTGCCACCTACGGACTAGCGGGAGATAATGAGCAGTTCTTC. The encoded protein is CATYGLAGDNEQFF. The V call is TRBV15, the J call TRBJ2-1, with 13 bases lining up with TRBD2. From germline, CDR1 is LNHNV and CDR2 YYDKDF (reference sequence). The CDR3 has 14 residues. Trimming at V came to 8 bases and at J to 7 bases, leaving 5 bases not matched to a gene.

This clone was observed a handful of times. The V gene is TRBV19, the J gene TRBJ1-5; D gene uncertain. Between the trimmed V and J ends, which lost 5 bases and 5 bases, there was a span of 13 bases. This CDR3 region has 14 residues. Per germline, CDR1 LNHDA and CDR2 SQIVND (reference sequence). The CDR3 here is CASSAWHHDQPQHF. For the CDR3, the DNA is TGTGCCAGTAGTGCATGGCACCACGATCAGCCCCAGCATTTT.

The chain combines TRBV27 with TRBJ2-1; D is ambiguous. The CDR3 loop spans 18 amino acids. V was pared by 1 base and J by 8 bases, with 24 bases between. Germline V gene data show CDR1 as MNHEY and CDR2 as SMNVEV (reference sequence). DNA for the CDR3: TGTGCCAGCAGTTTATTGGATCCGTGGAAGGGATCTCTGTATGAGCAGTTCTTC. It codes for CASSLLDPWKGSLYEQFF.

The CDR3: CASSHRGPGETQYF. DNA of the CDR3: TGTGCCAGCAGCCACAGGGGGCCGGGAGAGACCCAGTACTTC. The gene calls are TRBV13 and TRBJ2-5, with 9 bases fitting TRBD1. Germline CDR1 and CDR2: PRHDT and FYEKMQ (reference sequence). V lost 5 bases and J lost 4; bases outside the gene matches: 5. This CDR3 is 14 amino acids long.

This clone has only a few counts. Other DNA sequences in the same sample also yield this CDR3. This chain links TRBV11-2 with TRBJ1-5; D not resolved. CDR3 length: 13 amino acids. CDR1 is SGHAT and CDR2 is FQNNGV in the germline V gene. Trimming shortened V by 1 base and J by 2 bases, and 3 bases separated the two germline ends. The CDR3: CASSLVGNQPQHF. CDR3 in DNA: TGTGCCAGCAGCTTAGTGGGCAATCAGCCCCAGCATTTT.